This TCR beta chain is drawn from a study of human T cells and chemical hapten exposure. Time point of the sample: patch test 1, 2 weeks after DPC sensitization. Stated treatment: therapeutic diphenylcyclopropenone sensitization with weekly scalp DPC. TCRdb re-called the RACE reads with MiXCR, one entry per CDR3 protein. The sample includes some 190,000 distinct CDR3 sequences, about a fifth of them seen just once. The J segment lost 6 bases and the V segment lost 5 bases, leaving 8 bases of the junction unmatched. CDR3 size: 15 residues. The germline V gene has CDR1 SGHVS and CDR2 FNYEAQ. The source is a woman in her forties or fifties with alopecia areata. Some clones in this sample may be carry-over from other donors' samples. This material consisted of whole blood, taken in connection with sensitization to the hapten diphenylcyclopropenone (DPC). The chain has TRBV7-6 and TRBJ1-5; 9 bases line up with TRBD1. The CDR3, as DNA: TGTGCCAGCAGCCCCCGGACAGGGGACCGTCAGCCCCAGCATTTT. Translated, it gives CASSPRTGDRQPQHF.